Each of the 30 T cell receptor beta chains below was sequenced from the same sample in a study of OX40 agonist ivuxolimab in advanced cancers. Profiled with immunoSEQ multiplex PCR; TCRdb holds only in-frame clones, not every one. The table includes approximately 23,000 clones, less than 90% detected once. The sample consisted of CD4+ or CD8+ T cells sorted from blood, taken in a trial of the OX40 agonist ivuxolimab. These receptors came from an adult with an advanced solid tumor such as melanoma, head and neck, liver or kidney cancer.

This sequence joins TRBV5-5 and TRBJ2-3, with D possibly TRBD1 on 7 matching bases. Germline V gives CDR1 SGHKS, CDR2 YYEKEE (reference sequence). This CDR3 is built from 15 residues. The V end lost 4 bases, the J end lost 1 base, and 13 bases lay between the germline ends. The CDR3 nucleotides read TGTGCCAGCAGCCGACAGGGAGGTGGCACAGATACGCAGTATTTT. Translating gives CASSRQGGGTDTQYF.

J is TRBJ1-1 and V is TRBV19; D not resolved. V lost 3 bases, J lost 4 bases, and 12 bases lay in between. The CDR3 is 14 residues long. CDR1 is LNHDA and CDR2 is SQIVND in the germline V gene (reference sequence). As DNA, the CDR3 is TGTGCCAGTAGTATCTACGGGTTGGGCACTGAAGCTTTCTTT. The encoded protein is CASSIYGLGTEAFF.

This chain joins TRBV21-1 and TRBJ1-1; the D segment call TRBD1 is taken from the table without a DNA check. TRBV21-1 is shown as a pseudogene. There are 15 residues in the CDR3. CDR3 nucleotide sequence: TGTGCCAGCAGCAAAGTGAGACAACGTGGGACTGAAGCTTTCTTT. This encodes CASSKVRQRGTEAFF.

The chain joins TRBV27 to TRBJ2-7; D may be TRBD2 (5 bases). The V and J ends lost 0 bases and 2 bases respectively, with 8 bases between them. Germline values: CDR1 MNHEY, CDR2 SMNVEV (reference sequence). The CDR3 is made up of 14 amino acids. The CDR3 sequence is CASSLSTGTYEQYF. The CDR3 DNA follows: TGTGCCAGCAGTTTATCCACGGGAACCTACGAGCAGTACTTC.

The genes are TRBV19 and TRBJ2-3; D might be TRBD2 (5 bases). V was clipped by 1 base and J by 0 bases, with 5 bases between them. The CDR3 spans 14 residues. From germline, CDR1 is LNHDA and CDR2 SQIVND (reference sequence). CDR3 sequence: CASSIGTSTDTQYF. CDR3 nucleotide sequence: TGTGCCAGTAGTATAGGGACTAGCACAGATACGCAGTATTTT.

The chain has TRBV9 and TRBJ2-6; D is unresolved. The V end was cut by 0 bases, the J end by 0 bases, with 4 bases between. The CDR3 spans 15 residues. Germline values: CDR1 SGDLS, CDR2 YYNGEE. The CDR3: CASSVAASGANVLTF. The DNA for the CDR3 is TGTGCCAGCAGCGTAGCGGCCTCTGGGGCCAACGTCCTGACTTTC.

The gene calls are TRBV27 and TRBJ2-7; 8 bases match TRBD2. CDR1 and CDR2 (germline): MNHEY, SMNVEV (reference sequence). The J segment lost 0 bases and the V segment lost 0 bases, leaving 1 base of the junction unmatched. This CDR3 region has 15 residues. CDR3 protein: CASSLSGTSSYEQYF. CDR3 DNA sequence: TGTGCCAGCAGTTTATCAGGGACTAGCTCCTACGAGCAGTACTTC.

This rearrangement joins TRBV5-6 to TRBJ2-1; D ambiguous. The CDR3 has 12 amino acids. Trimming removed 0 bases from V and 7 bases from J, with 5 bases in between. Germline V CDR1 and CDR2: SGHDT, YYEEEE. The CDR3, as DNA: TGTGCCAGCAGCTTGGGTGGTAATGAGCAGTTCTTC. Translation gives CASSLGGNEQFF.

The rearrangement joins TRBV6-5 to TRBJ1-5; D not certain. This CDR3 is built from 14 residues. Trimming left V 5 bases short and J 0 bases short, with 8 bases between. Germline CDR1 is MNHEY and CDR2 is SVGAGI. CDR3 nucleotide sequence: TGTGCCAGCAGTCGGACGGGTAGCAATCAGCCCCAGCATTTT. Protein product: CASSRTGSNQPQHF.

This chain joins TRBV7-9 and TRBJ2-5; D is possibly TRBD1 or TRBD2 (6 bases each). Trimming took 5 bases from V and 2 from J, leaving 15 bases between them. The germline CDR1 and CDR2 sequences are SEHNR and FQNEAQ (reference sequence). The CDR3 is 15 residues long. The CDR3 bases are TGTGCCAGCAGCCTCAAAGGGGGGTTACAAGAGACCCAGTACTTC. Translating it yields CASSLKGGLQETQYF.

CDR3 loop: CAWSVLAWYNEQFF. DNA of the CDR3: TGTGCCTGGAGTGTCCTAGCGTGGTACAATGAGCAGTTCTTC. The chain employs TRBV30 and TRBJ2-1; D perhaps matches TRBD2 (6 bases). The germline V gene encodes CDR1 GTSNPN and CDR2 SVGIG (reference sequence). This CDR3 region has 14 residues. With 0 bases removed from V and 4 bases from J, the gap between germline ends came to 10 bases. Full variable domain (outside the CDR3, taken from reference TRBV30 and TRBJ2-1): SQTIHQWPATLVQPVGSPLSLECTVEGTSNPNLYWYRQAAGRGLQLLFYSVGIGQISSEVPQNLSASRPQDRQFILSSKKLLLSDSGFYLCAWSVLAWYNEQFFGPGTRLTVL.

The V gene is TRBV6-1, the J gene TRBJ1-1; TRBD1 matches 8 bases. This CDR3 contains 14 residues. Germline assignment: CDR1 MNHNS and CDR2 SASEGT. Trimming removed 7 bases from V and 1 base from J; junction bases left unmatched: 5. The CDR3 loop reads CASNDRGQNTEAFF. DNA of the CDR3: TGTGCCAGCAATGACAGGGGACAGAACACTGAAGCTTTCTTT.

V and J are TRBV6-1 and TRBJ2-7; D perhaps matches TRBD2 (8 bases). V was cut by 6 bases and J by 3 bases, with 18 bases left in between. The CDR3 has 15 residues. CDR1 and CDR2 from the germline V gene are MNHNS and SASEGT. CDR3 in amino acids: CASSPGDSGGYEQYF. The DNA for the CDR3 is TGTGCCAGCAGCCCCGGGGACAGCGGGGGCTACGAGCAGTACTTC.

The genes are TRBV7-2 and TRBJ2-7; 7 nucleotides line up with TRBD2. The J segment lost 7 bases and the V segment lost 1 base, leaving 7 bases of the junction unmatched. CDR1 is SGHTA and CDR2 is FQGNSA in the germline V gene. This CDR3 contains 14 residues. The CDR3 loop is CASSLVVLAREQYF. The CDR3, as DNA: TGTGCCAGCAGCTTAGTTGTACTAGCGAGGGAGCAGTACTTC. Supplemented by reference TRBV7-2 and TRBJ2-7, the full variable domain reads GAGVSQSPSNKVTEKGKDVELRCDPISGHTALYWYRQSLGQGLEFLIYFQGNSAPDKSGLPSDRFSAERTGGSVSTLTIQRTQQEDSAVYLCASSLVVLAREQYFGPGTRLTVT.

CDR3 bases: TGTGCCAGCAGTCTCGGACTAGCGGGCTCCTACGAGCAGTACTTC. Translated, it gives CASSLGLAGSYEQYF. The chain links TRBV6-5 to TRBJ2-7; 11 bases map to TRBD2. CDR1 is MNHEY and CDR2 is SVGAGI in the germline V gene. This CDR3 spans 15 amino acids. J was trimmed by 0 bases and V by 5 bases; bases with no gene match: 3.

The rearrangement joins TRBV13 to TRBJ2-7, with 7 bases identical to TRBD2. The germline V gene encodes CDR1 PRHDT and CDR2 FYEKMQ (reference sequence). J gave up 3 bases and V 4 bases, and 3 bases lay outside the gene matches. The CDR3 is 13 residues long. The CDR3: CASSSGGYYEQYF. Written as DNA, the CDR3 is TGTGCCAGCAGCTCCGGGGGGTACTACGAGCAGTACTTC.

This clone was recorded only once. The V call is TRBV18, the J call TRBJ1-4, with D tentatively TRBD1 (6 bases). The germline V gene encodes CDR1 KGHSH and CDR2 LQKENI. The CDR3 length is 19 residues. V gave up 2 bases and J gave up 0 bases, with 19 bases separating them. Here the CDR3 reads CASSPFSAGETSTNEKLFF. CDR3 bases: TGTGCCAGCTCACCATTCTCGGCAGGGGAGACTTCAACTAATGAAAAACTGTTTTTT.

For this clone: At one end the junction does not follow the germline gene, possibly because of a read error. The chain carries TRBV11-2 and TRBJ2-2; 10 positions match TRBD2. In germline, CDR1 is SGHAT, CDR2 FQNNGV. The CDR3 loop spans 16 amino acids. The CDR3 DNA follows: TGTGCCTGCAGATCCGGGACTAGCGTTCTCGGCGGGGAGCTGTTTTTT. It translates to CACRSGTSVLGGELFF.

The chain combines TRBV11-2 with TRBJ2-7; D uncertain. CDR3 size: 11 residues. The germline CDR1 and CDR2 sequences are SGHAT and FQNNGV. Trimming left V 5 bases short and J 3 bases short, with 5 bases between. DNA of the CDR3: TGTGCCAGCAGCACGTACTACGAGCAGTACTTC. Translating gives CASSTYYEQYF. The variable domain in full, completed from reference TRBV11-2 and TRBJ2-7, reads EAGVAQSPRYKIIEKRQSVAFWCNPISGHATLYWYQQILGQGPKLLIQFQNNGVVDDSQLPKDRFSAERLKGVDSTLKIQPAKLEDSAVYLCASSTYYEQYFGPGTRLTVT.

The genes are TRBV21-1 and TRBJ2-3; whether TRBD2, the table's D call, matches the DNA was not checked. TRBV21-1 is labeled a pseudogene. The CDR3 covers 18 residues. For the CDR3, the DNA is TGTGCCAGCATCGAAGTCAGTCTAGCGGGAGTCTTGGTGGATACGCAGTATTTT. It codes for CASIEVSLAGVLVDTQYF.

The chain is built from TRBV7-2 and TRBJ1-4; 7 bases are shared with TRBD1. The CDR3 has 15 residues. Germline CDR1 is SGHTA and CDR2 is FQGNSA. V trimming: 5 bases; J trimming: 4 bases; junction bases outside the gene matches: 7. The CDR3 is CASSITGTDNEKLFF. The CDR3 DNA is TGTGCCAGCAGCATCACCGGGACAGATAATGAAAAACTGTTTTTT.

The chain couples TRBV7-9 to TRBJ1-2; 10 bases line up with TRBD1. This CDR3 comprises 13 residues. CDR1 is SEHNR and CDR2 is FQNEAQ in the germline V gene (reference sequence). The V and J ends lost 6 bases and 7 bases, in that order; junction bases with no gene match: 5. Here the CDR3 reads CASRKTGGVGYTF. The CDR3 bases are TGTGCCAGCAGGAAGACAGGGGGCGTTGGCTACACCTTC. Full variable domain (rest looked up from reference TRBV7-9 and TRBJ1-2): DTGVSQNPRHKITKRGQNVTFRCDPISEHNRLYWYRQTLGQGPEFLTYFQNEAQLEKSRLLSDRFSAERPKGSFSTLEIQRTEQGDSAMYLCASRKTGGVGYTFGSGTRLTVV.

This sequence joins TRBV27 and TRBJ1-3; D not resolved. V was cut by 5 bases and J by 9 bases, with 14 bases left in between. Germline values: CDR1 MNHEY, CDR2 SMNVEV (reference sequence). The CDR3 has 13 amino acids. CDR3 amino acids: CASSANLFSTIYF. CDR3 nucleotide sequence: TGTGCCAGCAGTGCGAACCTTTTCTCCACCATATATTTT.

This sequence joins TRBV27 and TRBJ2-2; weak D call: TRBD2 (7 bases). The V gene lost 2 bases and the J gene lost 4 bases, with 20 bases spanning the gap. Germline values: CDR1 MNHEY, CDR2 SMNVEV (reference sequence). This CDR3 region has 18 residues. As DNA, the CDR3 is TGTGCCAGCAGTTTACTGAGCGGGGACACCGTTGGCACCGGGGAGCTGTTTTTT. Translation: CASSLLSGDTVGTGELFF.

There are a few counts of this clone. The CDR3 DNA reads as TGTGCCAGCAGTTACTCAAGGAACACTGAAGCTTTCTTT. Its translation is CASSYSRNTEAFF. V and J are TRBV6-7 and TRBJ1-1; D gene uncertain. TRBV6-7 is marked as an open reading frame, function uncertain. The length of the CDR3 is 13 residues. The V end lost 0 bases, the J end lost 1 base, and 3 bases lay between the germline ends.

The genes are TRBV6-5 and TRBJ2-1, with D unresolved. Trimming removed 2 bases at V and 7 bases at J, with 6 bases between. CDR3 length: 12 residues. Germline values: CDR1 MNHEY, CDR2 SVGAGI. The CDR3 spells CASSYVKNEQFF. The CDR3 nucleotides are TGTGCCAGCAGTTACGTGAAGAATGAGCAGTTCTTC.

This clone has a handful of counts. This chain links TRBV7-9 with TRBJ2-1; TRBD2 is a possible D gene (6 bases). Per germline, CDR1 SEHNR and CDR2 FQNEAQ (reference sequence). The CDR3 consists of 16 residues. Trimming took 6 bases from V and 0 from J, leaving 15 bases between them. The CDR3: CASSTTGLRSYNEQFF. The CDR3 coding sequence is TGTGCCAGCAGTACTACGGGACTCCGCTCCTACAATGAGCAGTTCTTC.

This chain joins TRBV5-4 and TRBJ2-7; D not certain. The V end was cut by 1 base, the J end by 4 bases, with 9 bases between. The CDR3 spans 13 residues. From germline, CDR1 is SGHNT and CDR2 YYREEE (reference sequence). Written as DNA, the CDR3 is TGTGCCAGCAGCTTGAATGCTAATTACGAGCAGTACTTC. Protein: CASSLNANYEQYF.

The chain links TRBV10-3 to TRBJ2-3, with D tentatively TRBD1 (6 bases). This CDR3 has 15 residues. Germline V gives CDR1 ENHRY, CDR2 SYGVKD. The ends were cut back, 10 bases at V and 0 bases at J, with 17 bases in the middle. The CDR3 DNA reads TGTGCCACCGAAAGGGACACCACTAGCACAGATACGCAGTATTTT. It codes for CATERDTTSTDTQYF.

The chain recombines TRBV4-1 with TRBJ2-1; perhaps TRBD2 as D (6 bases). This CDR3 is built from 15 residues. V shed 4 bases and J shed 5 bases, with 15 bases lying between them. The germline V gene has CDR1 MGHRA and CDR2 YSYEKL. CDR3 coding DNA: TGCGCCAGCAGCCCCCCGGGACTGGATGACAATGAGCAGTTCTTC. Amino acid sequence: CASSPPGLDDNEQFF.